One TCR beta chain is described in this entry. Antigen specificity is unknown. This specimen belongs to a study of response to subunit inactivated influenza vaccine. General study results and limits: Only a handful of new T cells, the authors suggested, are recruited with each seasonal influenza vaccination.

V lost 10 bases to trimming and J lost 1 base; unmatched junction nucleotides: 12. Germline V gene data show CDR1 as LGHDT and CDR2 as YNNKEL (reference sequence). CDR3 size: 15 residues. TCRdb recomputed calls from the RT-PCR reads with MiXCR, one row per CDR3 protein. Seen here are about 700,000 distinct CDR3 sequences, 15% to 18% observed once, and the top ten hold 11%. The chain employs TRBV3-1 and TRBJ1-1, with 7 nucleotides matching TRBD1. The receptor's source is a man in his forties or fifties who received an inactivated influenza vaccine. Sequencing was performed on PBMCs from blood, taken 12 days after vaccination. CDR3 bases: TGTGCCACCACCCCGTATGGGACAGAGAACACTGAAGCTTTCTTT. This translates into CATTPYGTENTEAFF. Full variable domain (missing parts from reference TRBV3-1 and TRBJ1-1): DTAVSQTPKYLVTQMGNDKSIKCEQNLGHDTMYWYKQDSKKFLKIMFSYNNKELIINETVPNRFSPKSPDKAHLNLHINSLELGDSAVYFCATTPYGTENTEAFFGQGTRLTVV.